This T cell receptor (beta chain) was recovered during a study of cytomegalovirus exposure and HLA in healthy donors. Germline CDR1 reads SGDLS; CDR2 reads YYNGEE. This CDR3 region has 15 residues. The ends lost 3 bases at V and 5 bases at J; junction bases unmatched: 4. On this clone: Antigen: not known.

PCR employed 60 Vbeta and 13 Jbeta primers. Method: immunoSEQ multiplex PCR; TCRdb's copy keeps in-frame clones and lacks some. In total, the table holds 150,000 to 200,000 clones. Study findings and constraints: A classifier reportedly called cytomegalovirus status with high sensitivity and specificity. An analysis done earlier found most TCR beta V segments productive about 87% or about 30% of the time.

The source of this sequence is a boy between 10 and 17 years old in good health and CMV-seronegative. This chain joins TRBV9 and TRBJ2-1; 11 nucleotides align to TRBD2. Sequenced input: PBMCs. CDR3 amino acids: CASSGLAGNDNEQFF. In DNA, the CDR3 is TGTGCCAGCAGCGGACTAGCGGGGAACGACAATGAGCAGTTCTTC.